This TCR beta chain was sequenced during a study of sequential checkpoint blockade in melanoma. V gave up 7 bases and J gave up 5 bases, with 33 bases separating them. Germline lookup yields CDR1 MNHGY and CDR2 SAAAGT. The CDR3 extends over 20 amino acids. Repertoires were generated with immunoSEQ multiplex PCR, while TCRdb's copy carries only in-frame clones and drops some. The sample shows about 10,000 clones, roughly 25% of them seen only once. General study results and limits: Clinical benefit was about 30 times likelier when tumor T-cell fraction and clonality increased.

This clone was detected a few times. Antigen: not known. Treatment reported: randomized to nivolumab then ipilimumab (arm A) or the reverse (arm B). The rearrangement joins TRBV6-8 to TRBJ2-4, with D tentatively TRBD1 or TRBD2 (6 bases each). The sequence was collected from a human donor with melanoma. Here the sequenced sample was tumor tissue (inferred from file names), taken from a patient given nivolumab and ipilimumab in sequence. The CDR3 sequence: CASKGGLNFLTGLLENIQYF. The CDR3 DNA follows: TGTGCCAGCAAAGGAGGGCTCAACTTCTTGACAGGCCTTTTGGAAAACATTCAGTACTTC.